The 25 T cell receptor beta chains presented below share a single source sample, sequenced in a study of graft-versus-host responses after intestinal transplantation. Repertoires were generated with immunoSEQ multiplex PCR, while TCRdb's copy carries only in-frame clones and drops some. The sample holds about 9,600 clones, less than 90% seen once. Processing of graft tissue released intraepithelial and lamina propria lymphocytes. Here the sequenced sample was ileum tissue, taken around 24 months after intestinal transplantation. Source of these receptors: a human patient who received an intestinal transplant, so some T cells may come from the graft donor.

This chain uses TRBV18 with TRBJ2-1; the D is unclear. The CDR3 sequence is 15 residues long. The V gene's germline CDR1 is KGHSH and CDR2 LQKENI. The V end was cut by 3 bases, the J end by 4 bases, with 13 bases between. CDR3 nucleotides: TGTGCCAGCTCACCGGTAAAGCTCATATACAATGAGCAGTTCTTC. Translating it yields CASSPVKLIYNEQFF.

V and J are TRBV6-6 and TRBJ1-2, with 10 bases lining up with TRBD1. CDR1 MNHNY and CDR2 SVGAGI come from the germline V gene (reference sequence). With V trimmed by 2 bases and J by 8 bases, 8 bases remained unmatched. CDR3 length: 15 residues. The CDR3 region has the DNA TGTGCCAGCAGTTACACCCGGGACAGGGGCGGAGGCTACACCTTC. Translating gives CASSYTRDRGGGYTF.

The chain is built from TRBV19 and TRBJ2-3, with TRBD2 matching 10 bases. The CDR3 is 16 residues long. Per germline, CDR1 LNHDA and CDR2 SQIVND (reference sequence). Losses at the gene ends were 5 bases for V and 1 base for J; bases not matched to a gene: 6. The CDR3 loop reads CASSWTGTSGTDTQYF. In DNA form, the CDR3 reads TGTGCCAGTAGTTGGACCGGGACTAGCGGCACAGATACGCAGTATTTT. The full variable domain, rest sourced from reference TRBV19 and TRBJ2-3, is DGGITQSPKYLFRKEGQNVTLSCEQNLNHDAMYWYRQDPGQGLRLIYYSQIVNDFQKGDIAEGYSVSREKKESFPLTVTSAQKNPTAFYLCASSWTGTSGTDTQYFGPGTRLTVL.

This sequence joins TRBV30 and TRBJ2-7; D is perhaps TRBD2 (6 bases). The CDR3 spans 11 residues. Germline V lookup: CDR1 GTSNPN, CDR2 SVGIG (reference sequence). V lost 4 bases and J lost 6, with 10 bases in between. In DNA, the CDR3 is TGTGCCTGGACAACCGGGGGCGAGCAGTACTTC. Translated: CAWTTGGEQYF.

The chain has TRBV15 and TRBJ2-5; possible D gene TRBD2, 5 bases. Per the germline V gene, CDR1 is LNHNV and CDR2 is YYDKDF (reference sequence). V was clipped by 0 bases and J by 2 bases, with 13 bases between them. The CDR3 is 16 residues long. CDR3 loop: CATSRDVGRAQETQYF. CDR3 nucleotides: TGTGCCACCAGCAGAGATGTTGGGAGAGCACAAGAGACCCAGTACTTC. The whole variable domain, remainder taken from reference TRBV15 and TRBJ2-5, is DAMVIQNPRYQVTQFGKPVTLSCSQTLNHNVMYWYQQKSSQAPKLLFHYYDKDFNNEADTPDNFQSRRPNTSFCFLDIRSPGLGDTAMYLCATSRDVGRAQETQYFGPGTRLLVL.

This chain links TRBV29-1 with TRBJ1-4, with 7 bases identical to TRBD1. This CDR3 spans 13 amino acids. CDR1 is SQVTM and CDR2 is ANQGSEA in the germline V gene. Unmatched junction bases numbered 8, after V lost 6 bases and J lost 7 bases. In DNA, the CDR3 is TGCAGCGTAAATACAGGGGTGGGTGAAAAACTGTTTTTT. This encodes CSVNTGVGEKLFF.

The rearrangement links TRBV6-1 to TRBJ1-4; D unresolved. Germline CDR1 and CDR2: MNHNS and SASEGT. Deletions cut 1 base from V and 8 bases from J, with 11 bases between. The CDR3 is 14 residues long. CDR3 coding DNA: TGTGCCAGCAGTGAAGGAGGTGTGGGAGAAAAACTGTTTTTT. This translates into CASSEGGVGEKLFF.

The chain carries TRBV7-9 and TRBJ2-7; TRBD2 agrees at 9 bases. The V and J ends lost 1 base and 0 bases, in that order; junction bases with no gene match: 4. CDR3 length: 16 residues. Looked up from germline, CDR1 is SEHNR and CDR2 is FQNEAQ (reference sequence). The CDR3 loop is CASSLGLAGHSYEQYF. CDR3 in DNA: TGTGCCAGCAGCTTAGGGCTAGCGGGGCACTCCTACGAGCAGTACTTC.

V gene TRBV20-1 combines with J gene TRBJ1-2, with 8 bases identical to TRBD1. Germline V gene data show CDR1 as DFQATT and CDR2 as SNEGSKA (reference sequence). Trimming took 2 bases from V and 7 from J; bases not matched to a gene: 0. The CDR3 contains 11 residues. This CDR3 is CSARQGAGYTF. The CDR3 nucleotides read TGCAGTGCTAGACAGGGGGCTGGCTACACCTTC.

This clone occurred a few times. DNA of the CDR3: TGTGCCAGCAGCCCTAACGGGGGGTCCGACAATGAGCAGTTCTTC. Translation gives CASSPNGGSDNEQFF. V gene TRBV7-3 combines with J gene TRBJ2-1; 7 positions agree with TRBD2. CDR1 is SGHTA and CDR2 is FQGTGA in the germline V gene. The V and J ends lost 5 bases and 5 bases, in that order; junction bases with no gene match: 9. The CDR3 runs to 15 residues. Full variable domain (missing parts from reference TRBV7-3 and TRBJ2-1): GAGVSQTPSNKVTEKGKYVELRCDPISGHTALYWYRQSLGQGPEFLIYFQGTGAADDSGLPNDRFFAVRPEGSVSTLKIQRTERGDSAVYLCASSPNGGSDNEQFFGPGTRLTVL.

The J gene is TRBJ1-5, the V gene TRBV4-1, with D tentatively TRBD1 (5 bases). Per germline, CDR1 MGHRA and CDR2 YSYEKL. CDR3 length: 19 residues. V was pared by 4 bases and J by 0 bases, with 22 bases between. CDR3 sequence: CASSRWEWRGRNSNQPQHF. The DNA of the CDR3 is TGCGCCAGCAGCCGATGGGAGTGGAGGGGAAGGAATAGCAATCAGCCCCAGCATTTT.

The gene calls are TRBV9 and TRBJ2-3; 10 nucleotides line up with TRBD2. After removal of 0 bases from V and 3 bases from J, the junction contained 13 bases not matched to a gene. This CDR3 comprises 19 residues. The germline CDR1 and CDR2 sequences are SGDLS and YYNGEE. The CDR3 protein is CASSVGVSGGMGPTDTQYF. DNA of the CDR3: TGTGCCAGCAGCGTAGGGGTTAGCGGGGGGATGGGCCCGACAGATACGCAGTATTTT.

CDR3 in amino acids: CSVPARRFTYEQYF. DNA for the CDR3: TGCAGCGTCCCGGCCCGGCGTTTCACCTACGAGCAGTACTTC. J is TRBJ2-7 and V is TRBV29-1; D not certain. V was clipped by 6 bases and J by 2 bases, with 17 bases between them. Germline V lookup: CDR1 SQVTM, CDR2 ANQGSEA. This CDR3 is built from 14 residues.

CDR3 protein: CASSLLDRGFEQYF. The CDR3 DNA reads TGTGCCAGCAGTCTCCTGGACAGGGGTTTCGAGCAGTACTTC. The chain recombines TRBV28 with TRBJ2-7; 9 nucleotides align to TRBD1. The CDR3 consists of 14 residues. Per the germline V gene, CDR1 is MDHEN and CDR2 is SYDVKM. V lost 5 bases, J lost 6 bases, and 8 bases stayed unmatched.

The V and J genes are TRBV2 and TRBJ1-1; 9 positions match TRBD1. From germline, CDR1 is SNHLY and CDR2 FYNNEI. The CDR3 extends over 15 amino acids. V gave up 7 bases and J gave up 0 bases; unmatched junction bases: 6. The DNA of the CDR3 is TGTGCCAGCACCCGACAGGGGGTAATGAACACTGAAGCTTTCTTT. This sequence encodes CASTRQGVMNTEAFF.

The CDR3 is CASSQDPTVMNTGELFF. CDR3 bases: TGCGCCAGCAGCCAAGACCCGACAGTGATGAACACCGGGGAGCTGTTTTTT. The chain links TRBV5-1 to TRBJ2-2; D might be TRBD1 (5 bases). Trimming removed 4 bases at V and 1 base at J, with 17 bases between. This CDR3 is built from 17 residues. Germline CDR1 SGHRS, CDR2 YFSETQ.

The chain carries TRBV7-2 and TRBJ2-7; 11 nucleotides align to TRBD1. CDR3 length: 15 amino acids. The germline CDR1 and CDR2 sequences are SGHTA and FQGNSA. Trimming removed 6 bases from V and 6 bases from J; junction bases left unmatched: 10. The CDR3 bases are TGTGCCAGCAGACCGGGGGGACAGGGGGTGATCGAGCAGTACTTC. Translated, it gives CASRPGGQGVIEQYF.

The chain employs TRBV5-6 and TRBJ1-2; D call uncertain. CDR1 and CDR2 (germline): SGHDT, YYEEEE. The CDR3 has 15 residues. V was trimmed by 2 bases and J by 6 bases, leaving 17 bases between them. In DNA, the CDR3 is TGTGCCAGCAGCTTCAATCATCGCCCCACACATGGCTACACCTTC. Translation: CASSFNHRPTHGYTF.

This clone appeared a few times. J is TRBJ2-3 and V is TRBV9; 10 bases align to TRBD2. Trimming removed 2 bases from V and 0 bases from J; junction bases left unmatched: 6. CDR3 length: 17 amino acids. Germline V gene data show CDR1 as SGDLS and CDR2 as YYNGEE. The CDR3 protein is CASSVSTSGYSTDTQYF. The CDR3 region has the DNA TGTGCCAGCAGCGTTTCGACTAGCGGGTACAGCACAGATACGCAGTATTTT. Combining the CDR3 with reference TRBV9 and TRBJ2-3 gives the whole variable domain DSGVTQTPKHLITATGQRVTLRCSPRSGDLSVYWYQQSLDQGLQFLIQYYNGEERAKGNILERFSAQQFPDLHSELNLSSLELGDSALYFCASSVSTSGYSTDTQYFGPGTRLTVL.

V and J are TRBV7-9 and TRBJ2-1; TRBD1 might be the D (6 bases). The CDR3 has 14 amino acids. V gave up 5 bases and J gave up 0 bases, with 8 bases separating them. The germline CDR1 and CDR2 sequences are SEHNR and FQNEAQ (reference sequence). CDR3 loop: CASSPDSSYNEQFF. Here the CDR3 DNA reads TGTGCCAGCAGCCCGGACAGCTCCTACAATGAGCAGTTCTTC. Full variable domain (rest looked up from reference TRBV7-9 and TRBJ2-1): DTGVSQNPRHKITKRGQNVTFRCDPISEHNRLYWYRQTLGQGPEFLTYFQNEAQLEKSRLLSDRFSAERPKGSFSTLEIQRTEQGDSAMYLCASSPDSSYNEQFFGPGTRLTVL.

The chain joins TRBV2 to TRBJ2-1, with 10 positions matching TRBD2. The germline V gene has CDR1 SNHLY and CDR2 FYNNEI. Trimming took 2 bases from V and 6 from J; bases not matched to a gene: 7. The CDR3 is made up of 16 amino acids. CDR3 sequence: CASSEPQEREGNEQFF. For the CDR3, the DNA is TGTGCCAGCAGTGAACCCCAGGAGCGGGAGGGCAATGAGCAGTTCTTC.

The rearrangement joins TRBV6-1 to TRBJ1-5; tentatively, D is TRBD1 (6 bases). CDR1 is MNHNS, CDR2 SASEGT, per germline. Trimming cost V 4 bases and J 2 bases, with 15 bases left between them. The CDR3 is 16 amino acids. The CDR3 here is CASSVHRVEGNQPQHF. As DNA, the CDR3 is TGTGCCAGCAGTGTCCACAGGGTAGAGGGCAATCAGCCCCAGCATTTT.

J is TRBJ1-2 and V is TRBV30, with D perhaps TRBD1 (6 bases). Trimming left V 2 bases short and J 7 bases short, with 17 bases between. Germline V gives CDR1 GTSNPN, CDR2 SVGIG (reference sequence). The CDR3 is made up of 14 amino acids. In nucleotides, the CDR3 is TGTGCCTGGAGTACGACAGGAGAGACAGGTGGCTACACCTTC. Its protein is CAWSTTGETGGYTF.

The CDR3 DNA sequence: TGCGCCAGCAGCTTGGCCCGGGGGGCAGGTGGGACAGATACGCAGTATTTT. Translation: CASSLARGAGGTDTQYF. The chain has TRBV5-1 and TRBJ2-3, with a weak D call TRBD2 (7 bases). Germline-derived CDR1 and CDR2 are SGHRS and YFSETQ. The CDR3 runs to 17 residues. V was cut by 0 bases and J by 3 bases, with 17 bases left in between. The whole variable domain, remainder taken from reference TRBV5-1 and TRBJ2-3, is KAGVTQTPRYLIKTRGQQVTLSCSPISGHRSVSWYQQTPGQGLQFLFEYFSETQRNKGNFPGRFSGRQFSNSRSEMNVSTLELGDSALYLCASSLARGAGGTDTQYFGPGTRLTVL.

The CDR3 sequence: CARTGDLSGNTIYF. The CDR3 DNA follows: TGTGCCAGGACAGGCGATCTCTCTGGAAACACCATATATTTT. This chain connects TRBV2 to TRBJ1-3, with a tentative D call TRBD1 (6 bases). The CDR3 runs 14 residues. Germline CDR1 reads SNHLY; CDR2 reads FYNNEI. V shed 9 bases and J shed 0 bases, with 12 bases lying between them.